A single T cell receptor beta chain is shown here with its context. The antigen is undetermined. These data are taken from a study of beta chain features in type 1 diabetes. Overall study findings and caveats: Among type 1 diabetes patients, VDJ junctions had fewer insertions and more deletions. Shorter TCRB CDR3s, moderately but significantly so, were found in Type 1 diabetes patients in all four CD4+ subsets.

This CDR3 spans 15 amino acids. The V gene's germline CDR1 is SGDLS and CDR2 YYNGEE. J was trimmed by 1 base and V by 4 bases; bases with no gene match: 5. Every bit of the isolated RNA underwent reverse transcription, so sequencing read expressed TCRB transcripts. Using immunoSEQ multiplex PCR, the repertoire was profiled, and TCRdb retains in-frame clones only, with some absent. Here the sample spans 100,000 to 150,000 clones, 9% being singletons. The TCR originated in a man younger than 40 with type 1 diabetes. V is TRBV9 and J is TRBJ1-1; 9 positions agree with TRBD1. Sequenced: central memory CD4+ T cells from blood. Written as DNA, the CDR3 is TGTGCCAGCAGCCCTAGGGGACAGGGGAACACTGAAGCTTTCTTT. It codes for CASSPRGQGNTEAFF. The whole variable domain, filled in from reference TRBV9 and TRBJ1-1, reads DSGVTQTPKHLITATGQRVTLRCSPRSGDLSVYWYQQSLDQGLQFLIQYYNGEERAKGNILERFSAQQFPDLHSELNLSSLELGDSALYFCASSPRGQGNTEAFFGQGTRLTVV.